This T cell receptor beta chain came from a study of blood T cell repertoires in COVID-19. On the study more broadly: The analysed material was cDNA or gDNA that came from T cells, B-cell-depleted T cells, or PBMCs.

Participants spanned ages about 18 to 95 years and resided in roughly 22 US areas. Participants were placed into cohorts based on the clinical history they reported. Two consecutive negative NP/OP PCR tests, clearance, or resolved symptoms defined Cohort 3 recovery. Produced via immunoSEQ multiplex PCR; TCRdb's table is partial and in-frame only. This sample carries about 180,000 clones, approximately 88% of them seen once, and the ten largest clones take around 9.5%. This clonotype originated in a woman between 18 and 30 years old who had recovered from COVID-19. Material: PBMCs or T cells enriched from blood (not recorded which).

The CDR3 nucleotides are TGTGCCAGCAGCCTAGGACAGGACGCAGATACGCAGTATTTT. Translation: CASSLGQDADTQYF. This rearrangement joins TRBV6-6 to TRBJ2-3; 7 bases are shared with TRBD1. There are 14 residues in the CDR3. Germline CDR1 reads MNHNY; CDR2 reads SVGAGI (reference sequence). With 6 bases clipped from V and 4 bases from J, the junction kept 7 bases outside the gene matches.